The 11 T cell receptor beta chains in this list originate from one sample, sequenced in a study of blood T cell repertoires in COVID-19. The method was immunoSEQ multiplex PCR; TCRdb's version includes in-frame clones alone and lacks a portion of them. The sample shows more than 65,000 clones, around 85% of them seen only once. Sample: peripheral blood. Receptors originate from an elderly woman with active or convalescent COVID-19.

CDR3 DNA: TGTGCCAGCAGCTTAGGGACTAGCGGGAGAGAGACCCAGTACTTC. This codes for CASSLGTSGRETQYF. J is TRBJ2-5 and V is TRBV5-8; the match to TRBD2 covers 14 bases. The CDR3 runs 15 residues. The germline gives CDR1 SGHTS, CDR2 YDEGEE. With 2 bases clipped from V and 4 bases from J, the junction kept 1 base outside the gene matches.

The chain joins TRBV13 to TRBJ2-7, with D unclear. The CDR3 sequence is 13 residues long. Germline V gene data show CDR1 as PRHDT and CDR2 as FYEKMQ (reference sequence). Trimming removed 0 bases from V and 2 bases from J, with 5 bases in between. CDR3 loop: CASSLGRAYEQYF. The CDR3 DNA reads as TGTGCCAGCAGCTTAGGCCGGGCCTACGAGCAGTACTTC.

The gene calls are TRBV28 and TRBJ1-2; a weak D match, TRBD1 (5 bases). CDR3 size: 14 residues. Germline lookup yields CDR1 MDHEN and CDR2 SYDVKM. V lost 4 bases and J lost 7, with 16 bases in between. The CDR3 sequence is CASSSSSGYAGYTF. For the CDR3, the DNA is TGTGCCAGCAGTTCCTCTTCAGGGTATGCTGGCTACACCTTC.

This sequence joins TRBV11-3 and TRBJ2-3, with 8 nucleotides matching TRBD2. The length of the CDR3 is 15 residues. Germline-derived CDR1 and CDR2 are SGHNT and YENEEA. V gave up 5 bases and J gave up 1 base; unmatched junction bases: 5. As DNA, the CDR3 is TGTGCCAGCAGCGCCAGCGGGGGCGGCACAGATACGCAGTATTTT. The encoded protein is CASSASGGGTDTQYF.

The rearrangement joins TRBV3-1 (or the pseudogene TRBV3-2) to TRBJ1-3; the D is unclear. Looked up from germline, CDR1 is LGHDT and CDR2 is YNNKEL (reference sequence). The CDR3 runs 16 residues. Trimming removed 2 bases from V and 3 bases from J, with 14 bases in between. The CDR3 loop is CASSQSGRRSGNTIYF. CDR3 nucleotide sequence: TGTGCCAGCAGCCAATCAGGCAGGCGAAGTGGAAACACCATATATTTT.

The chain recombines TRBV27 with TRBJ1-6; 8 bases match TRBD1. Germline V gene data show CDR1 as MNHEY and CDR2 as SMNVEV (reference sequence). Trimming cost V 6 bases and J 5 bases; bases outside gene matches: 6. The CDR3 has 15 amino acids. The DNA for the CDR3 is TGTGCCAGCAGAACCGGGACAGGACATAATTCACCCCTCCACTTT. It specifies CASRTGTGHNSPLHF.

This clone was seen only once. The J gene is TRBJ2-5, the V gene TRBV23-1; D call uncertain. TRBV23-1 is classed as an ORF, of uncertain function. The CDR3 contains 14 residues. Deletions cut 4 bases from V and 1 base from J, with 10 bases between. CDR3 region: CASSPSPVQETQYF. The CDR3 coding sequence is TGCGCCAGCAGTCCTTCCCCGGTCCAAGAGACCCAGTACTTC.

This clone was detected a few times. For the CDR3, the DNA is TGTGCCAGCAGCTTGATTGGGCCCACTGAAGCTTTCTTT. It encodes CASSLIGPTEAFF. V is TRBV5-4 and J is TRBJ1-1, with D uncertain. V lost 1 base to trimming and J lost 4 bases, with 8 bases between them. The CDR3 contains 13 residues. Germline CDR1 SGHNT, CDR2 YYREEE (reference sequence).

The V and J genes are TRBV5-1 and TRBJ1-2; 7 nucleotides agree with TRBD1. CDR1 and CDR2 (germline): SGHRS, YFSETQ. The V gene end was trimmed by 4 bases and the J gene end by 6 bases; junction bases not matched to a gene: 18. The CDR3 runs to 17 residues. The CDR3 DNA reads TGCGCCAGCAGCCCTAACAGGGGCGCCCCGGGAGATGATGGCTACACCTTC. This sequence encodes CASSPNRGAPGDDGYTF.

The CDR3 loop is CASRGQGRVNEQYF. In DNA, the CDR3 is TGTGCCAGCAGGGGACAGGGGAGGGTCAACGAGCAGTACTTC. The chain recombines TRBV27 with TRBJ2-7, with 10 bases lining up with TRBD1. CDR1 is MNHEY, CDR2 SMNVEV, per germline (reference sequence). V trimming: 6 bases; J trimming: 5 bases; junction bases outside the gene matches: 7. The CDR3 is 14 residues long.

The V gene is TRBV21-1, the J gene TRBJ2-5; TRBD2, the table's D call, was not compared with the DNA. TRBV21-1 is reported as a pseudogene. The length of the CDR3 is 14 residues. The CDR3 DNA is TGTGCCAGCAGCGTACCGCGGCGGGGAGAGACCCAGTACTTC. Amino acid sequence: CASSVPRRGETQYF.